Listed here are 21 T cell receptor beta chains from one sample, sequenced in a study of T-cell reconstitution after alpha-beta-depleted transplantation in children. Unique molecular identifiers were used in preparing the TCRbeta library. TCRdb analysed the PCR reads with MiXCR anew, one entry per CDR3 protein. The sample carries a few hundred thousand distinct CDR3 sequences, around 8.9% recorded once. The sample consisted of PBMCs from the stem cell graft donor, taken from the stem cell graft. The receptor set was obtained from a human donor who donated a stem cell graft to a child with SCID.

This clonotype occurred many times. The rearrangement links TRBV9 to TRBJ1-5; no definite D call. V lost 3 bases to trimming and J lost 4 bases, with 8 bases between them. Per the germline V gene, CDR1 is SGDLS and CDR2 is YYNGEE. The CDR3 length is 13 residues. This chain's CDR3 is CASSEINNQPQHF. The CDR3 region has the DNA TGTGCCAGCAGCGAGATTAATAATCAGCCCCAGCATTTT. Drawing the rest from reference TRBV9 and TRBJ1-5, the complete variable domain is DSGVTQTPKHLITATGQRVTLRCSPRSGDLSVYWYQQSLDQGLQFLIQYYNGEERAKGNILERFSAQQFPDLHSELNLSSLELGDSALYFCASSEINNQPQHFGDGTRLSIL.

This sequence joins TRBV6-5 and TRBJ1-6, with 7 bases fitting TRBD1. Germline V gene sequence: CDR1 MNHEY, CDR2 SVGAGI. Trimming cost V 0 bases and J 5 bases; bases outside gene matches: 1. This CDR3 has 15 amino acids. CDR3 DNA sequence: TGTGCCAGCAGTTACTCGGGACAGAATAATTCACCCCTCCACTTT. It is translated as CASSYSGQNNSPLHF.

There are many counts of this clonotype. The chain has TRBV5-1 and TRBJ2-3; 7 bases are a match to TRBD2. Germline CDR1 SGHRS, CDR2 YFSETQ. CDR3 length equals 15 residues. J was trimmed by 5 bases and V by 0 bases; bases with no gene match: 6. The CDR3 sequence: CASSLGSSGVDTQYF. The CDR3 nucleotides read TGCGCCAGCAGCTTGGGATCCAGCGGGGTAGATACGCAGTATTTT.

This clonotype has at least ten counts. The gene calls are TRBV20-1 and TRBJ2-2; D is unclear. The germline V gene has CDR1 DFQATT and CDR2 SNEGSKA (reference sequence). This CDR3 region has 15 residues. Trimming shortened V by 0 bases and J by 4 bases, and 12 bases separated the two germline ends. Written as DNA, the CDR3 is TGCAGTGCTAGAGAGCGGTCCTCTATCACCGGGGAGCTGTTTTTT. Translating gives CSARERSSITGELFF.

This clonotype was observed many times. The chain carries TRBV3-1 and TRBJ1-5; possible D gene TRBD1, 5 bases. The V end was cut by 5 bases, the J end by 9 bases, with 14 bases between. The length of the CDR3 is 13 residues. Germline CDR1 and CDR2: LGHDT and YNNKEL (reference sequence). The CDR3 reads CASSLGPKTPQHF. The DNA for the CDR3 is TGTGCCAGCAGCTTGGGACCTAAGACGCCCCAGCATTTT.

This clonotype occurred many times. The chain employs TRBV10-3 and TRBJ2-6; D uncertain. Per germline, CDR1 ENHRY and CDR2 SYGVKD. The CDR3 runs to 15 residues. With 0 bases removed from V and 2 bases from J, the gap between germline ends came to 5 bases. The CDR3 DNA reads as TGTGCCATCAGTGAGTCAGGGACTGGGGCCAACGTCCTGACTTTC. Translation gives CAISESGTGANVLTF.

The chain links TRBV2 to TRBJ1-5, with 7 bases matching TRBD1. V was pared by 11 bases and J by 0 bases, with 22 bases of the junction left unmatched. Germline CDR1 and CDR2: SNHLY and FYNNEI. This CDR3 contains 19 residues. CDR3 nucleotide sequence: TGTGCCTTCAGGACCCTGGGGCCAGGGGGTAAATATAGCAATCAGCCCCAGCATTTT. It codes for CAFRTLGPGGKYSNQPQHF. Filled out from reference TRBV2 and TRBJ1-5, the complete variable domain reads EPEVTQTPSHQVTQMGQEVILRCVPISNHLYFYWYRQILGQKVEFLVSFYNNEISEKSEIFDDQFSVERPDGSNFTLKIRSTKLEDSAMYFCAFRTLGPGGKYSNQPQHFGDGTRLSIL.

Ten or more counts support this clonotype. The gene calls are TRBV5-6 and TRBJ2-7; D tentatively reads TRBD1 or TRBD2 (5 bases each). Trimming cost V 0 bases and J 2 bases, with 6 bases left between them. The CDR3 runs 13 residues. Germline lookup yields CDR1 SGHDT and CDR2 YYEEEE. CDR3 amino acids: CASSLGDAYEQYF. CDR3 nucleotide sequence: TGTGCCAGCAGCTTGGGGGACGCCTACGAGCAGTACTTC. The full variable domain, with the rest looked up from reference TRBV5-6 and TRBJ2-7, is DAGVTQSPTHLIKTRGQQVTLRCSPKSGHDTVSWYQQALGQGPQFIFQYYEEEERQRGNFPDRFSGHQFPNYSSELNVNALLLGDSALYLCASSLGDAYEQYFGPGTRLTVT.

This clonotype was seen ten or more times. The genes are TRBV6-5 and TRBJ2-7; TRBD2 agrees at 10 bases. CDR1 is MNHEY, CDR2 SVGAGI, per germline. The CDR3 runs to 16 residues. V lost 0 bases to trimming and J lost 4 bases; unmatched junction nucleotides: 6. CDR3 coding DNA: TGTGCCAGCAGTTACTCGTTAGCGGGGGGCCCTTACGAGCAGTACTTC. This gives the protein CASSYSLAGGPYEQYF.

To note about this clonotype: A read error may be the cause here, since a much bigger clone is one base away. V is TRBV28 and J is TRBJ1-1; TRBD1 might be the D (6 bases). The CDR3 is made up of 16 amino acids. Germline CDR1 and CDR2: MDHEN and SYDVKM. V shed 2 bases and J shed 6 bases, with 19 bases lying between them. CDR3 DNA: TGTGCCAGCAGTTTAACAAGGACAGCCAACCCCGCTGAAGCTTTCTTT. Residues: CASSLTRTANPAEAFF. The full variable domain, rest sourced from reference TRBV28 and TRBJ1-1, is DVKVTQSSRYLVKRTGEKVFLECVQDMDHENMFWYRQDPGLGLRLIYFSYDVKMKEKGDIPEGYSVSREKKERFSLILESASTNQTSMYLCASSLTRTANPAEAFFGQGTRLTVV.

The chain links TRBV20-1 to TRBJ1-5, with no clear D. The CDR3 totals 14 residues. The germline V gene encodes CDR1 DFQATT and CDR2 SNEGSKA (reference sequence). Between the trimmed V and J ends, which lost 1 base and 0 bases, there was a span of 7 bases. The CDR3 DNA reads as TGCAGTGCTAGAGGTCAGAATAGCAATCAGCCCCAGCATTTT. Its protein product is CSARGQNSNQPQHF.

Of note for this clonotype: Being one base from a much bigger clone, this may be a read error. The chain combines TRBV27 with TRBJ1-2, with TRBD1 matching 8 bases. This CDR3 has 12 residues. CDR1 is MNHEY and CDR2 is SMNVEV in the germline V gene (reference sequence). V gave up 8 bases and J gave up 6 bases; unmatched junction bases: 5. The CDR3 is CASGTGGHGYTF. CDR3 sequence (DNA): TGTGCCAGCGGTACAGGGGGGCATGGCTACACCTTC.

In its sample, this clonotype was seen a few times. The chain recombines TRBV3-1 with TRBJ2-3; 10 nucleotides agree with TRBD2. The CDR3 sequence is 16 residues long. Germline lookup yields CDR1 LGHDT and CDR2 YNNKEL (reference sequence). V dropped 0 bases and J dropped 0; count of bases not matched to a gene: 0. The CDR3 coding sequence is TGTGCCAGCAGCCAAGAACTAGCGGGAAGCACAGATACGCAGTATTTT. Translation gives CASSQELAGSTDTQYF.

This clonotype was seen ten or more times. CDR3 in DNA: TGTGCCAGCAGTGTTACTAGCACAGATACGCAGTATTTT. Translation gives CASSVTSTDTQYF. This rearrangement joins TRBV2 to TRBJ2-3; D gene uncertain. The ends were cut back, 4 bases at V and 0 bases at J, with 5 bases in the middle. The CDR3 totals 13 residues. Germline V gene lookup returns CDR1 SNHLY and CDR2 FYNNEI.

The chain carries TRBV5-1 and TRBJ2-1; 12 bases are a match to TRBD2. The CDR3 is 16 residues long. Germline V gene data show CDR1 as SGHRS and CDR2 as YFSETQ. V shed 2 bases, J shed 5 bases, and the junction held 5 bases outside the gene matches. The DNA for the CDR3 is TGCGCCAGCAGCTTCGTTCTAGCGGGGGGGAACAATGAGCAGTTCTTC. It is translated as CASSFVLAGGNNEQFF.

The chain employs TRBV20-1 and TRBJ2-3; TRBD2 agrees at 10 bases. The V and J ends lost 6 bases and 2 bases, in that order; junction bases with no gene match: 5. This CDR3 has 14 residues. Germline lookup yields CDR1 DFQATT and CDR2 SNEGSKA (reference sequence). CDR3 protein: CSATGLAYTDTQYF. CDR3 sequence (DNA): TGCAGTGCAACGGGACTAGCGTACACAGATACGCAGTATTTT.

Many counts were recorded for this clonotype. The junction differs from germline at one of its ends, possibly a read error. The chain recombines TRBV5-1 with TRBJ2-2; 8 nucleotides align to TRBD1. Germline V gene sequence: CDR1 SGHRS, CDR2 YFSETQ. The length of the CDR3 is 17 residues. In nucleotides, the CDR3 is TGCGCCAGCACCTTGACCTCGACAGGGGTGGGCACCGGGGAGCTGTTTTTT. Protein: CASTLTSTGVGTGELFF.

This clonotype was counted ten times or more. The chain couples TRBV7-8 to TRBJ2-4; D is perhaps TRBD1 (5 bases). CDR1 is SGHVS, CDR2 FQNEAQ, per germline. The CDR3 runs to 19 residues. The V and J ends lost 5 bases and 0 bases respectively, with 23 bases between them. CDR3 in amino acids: CASSRQLTGAKLAKNIQYF. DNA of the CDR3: TGTGCCAGCAGCCGGCAACTCACAGGCGCCAAGCTAGCCAAAAACATTCAGTACTTC. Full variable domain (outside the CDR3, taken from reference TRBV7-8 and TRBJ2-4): GAGVSQSPRYKVAKRGQDVALRCDPISGHVSLFWYQQALGQGPEFLTYFQNEAQLDKSGLPSDRFFAERPEGSVSTLKIQRTQQEDSAVYLCASSRQLTGAKLAKNIQYFGAGTRLSVL.

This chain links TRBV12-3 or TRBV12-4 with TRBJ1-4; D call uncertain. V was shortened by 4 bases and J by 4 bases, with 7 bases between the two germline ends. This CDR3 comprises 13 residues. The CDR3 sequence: CASSSGFNEKLFF. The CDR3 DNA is TGTGCCAGCAGTTCGGGATTTAATGAAAAACTGTTTTTT.

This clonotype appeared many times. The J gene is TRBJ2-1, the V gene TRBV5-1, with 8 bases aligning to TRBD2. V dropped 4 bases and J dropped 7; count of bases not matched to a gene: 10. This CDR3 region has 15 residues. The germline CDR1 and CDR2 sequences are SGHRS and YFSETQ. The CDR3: CASSRGGLLENEQFF. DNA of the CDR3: TGCGCCAGCAGCCGGGGGGGACTCCTGGAAAATGAGCAGTTCTTC.

CDR3: CCSWGGTSGSPRGETQYF. DNA of the CDR3: TGCTGCTCCTGGGGCGGGACTAGCGGCTCCCCGAGGGGAGAGACCCAGTACTTC. The genes are TRBV20-1 and TRBJ2-5; 11 positions agree with TRBD2. The germline gives CDR1 DFQATT, CDR2 SNEGSKA (reference sequence). The CDR3 spans 18 residues.